Here is one T cell receptor beta chain with its context. The antigen remains unidentified. The length of the CDR3 is 18 residues. Per germline, CDR1 SGHNT and CDR2 YYREEE (reference sequence). V lost 4 bases to trimming and J lost 1 base; unmatched junction nucleotides: 15. These data are taken from a study of immune evolution from preneoplasia to lung adenocarcinoma. Study conclusions and caveats: Clonality was highest in normal lung, lower in later-stage lesions apparently. Top clone frequencies peaked in normal lung, apparently declining through invasive adenocarcinoma.

Using immunoSEQ multiplex PCR, the repertoire was profiled, and TCRdb retains in-frame clones only, with some absent. The profile shows about 21,000 clones, approximately 75% of them singletons. Two lung cancer pathologists independently confirmed each histologic diagnosis. The chain joins TRBV5-4 to TRBJ2-5; 8 bases match TRBD1. This receptor was obtained from a person between 60 and 70 years old with lung adenocarcinoma. Sequenced input: FFPE invasive lung adenocarcinoma tissue. The CDR3 spells CASSLLGQGLLTQETQYF. CDR3 bases: TGTGCCAGCAGCCTTCTCGGACAGGGCTTGCTAACCCAAGAGACCCAGTACTTC.